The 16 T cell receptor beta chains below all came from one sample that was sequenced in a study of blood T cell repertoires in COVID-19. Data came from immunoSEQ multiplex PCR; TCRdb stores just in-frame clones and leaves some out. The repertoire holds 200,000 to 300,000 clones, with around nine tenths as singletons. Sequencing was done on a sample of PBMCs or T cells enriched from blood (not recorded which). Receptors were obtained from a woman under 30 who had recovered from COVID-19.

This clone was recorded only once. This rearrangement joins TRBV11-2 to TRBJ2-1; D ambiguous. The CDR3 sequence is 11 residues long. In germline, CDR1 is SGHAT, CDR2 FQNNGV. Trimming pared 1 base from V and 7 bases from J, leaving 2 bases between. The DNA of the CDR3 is TGTGCCAGCAGCTTAGCAAATGAGCAGTTCTTC. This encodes CASSLANEQFF.

In DNA, the CDR3 is TGTGCCAGCAGCCTTCAGTCCGATGGCTACACCTTC. This translates into CASSLQSDGYTF. The chain employs TRBV9 and TRBJ1-2; D call uncertain. The germline gives CDR1 SGDLS, CDR2 YYNGEE. This CDR3 is built from 12 residues. V was pared by 4 bases and J by 6 bases, with 10 bases between.

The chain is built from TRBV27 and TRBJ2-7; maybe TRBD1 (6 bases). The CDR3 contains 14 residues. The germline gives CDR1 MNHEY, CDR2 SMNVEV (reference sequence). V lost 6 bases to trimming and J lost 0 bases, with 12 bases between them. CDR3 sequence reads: CASSKTGSSYEQYF. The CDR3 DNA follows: TGTGCCAGCAGCAAGACAGGAAGCTCCTACGAGCAGTACTTC.

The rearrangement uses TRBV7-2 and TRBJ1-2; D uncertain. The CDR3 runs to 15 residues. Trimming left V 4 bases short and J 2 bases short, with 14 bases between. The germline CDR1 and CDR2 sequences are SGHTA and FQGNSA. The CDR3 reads CASSSSRGINYGYTF. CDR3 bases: TGTGCCAGCAGCTCCTCAAGAGGGATCAACTATGGCTACACCTTC.

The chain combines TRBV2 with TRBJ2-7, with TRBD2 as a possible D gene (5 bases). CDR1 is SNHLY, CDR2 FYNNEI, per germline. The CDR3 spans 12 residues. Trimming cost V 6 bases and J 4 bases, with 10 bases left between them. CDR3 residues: CASRLVGYEQYF. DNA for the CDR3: TGTGCCAGCAGACTAGTAGGGTACGAGCAGTACTTC.

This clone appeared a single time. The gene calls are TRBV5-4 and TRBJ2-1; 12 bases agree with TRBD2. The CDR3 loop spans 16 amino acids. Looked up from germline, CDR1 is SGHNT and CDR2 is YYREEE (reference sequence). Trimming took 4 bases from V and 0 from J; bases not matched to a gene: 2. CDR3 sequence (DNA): TGTGCCAGCAGCCGGACTAGCGGGGCCTCCTACAATGAGCAGTTCTTC. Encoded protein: CASSRTSGASYNEQFF.

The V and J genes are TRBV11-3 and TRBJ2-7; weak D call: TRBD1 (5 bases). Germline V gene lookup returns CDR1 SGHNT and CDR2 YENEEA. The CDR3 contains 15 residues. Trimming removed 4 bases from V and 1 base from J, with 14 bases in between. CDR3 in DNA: TGTGCCAGCAGCTGGGGCCAGGGTGGTTCCTACGAGCAGTACTTC. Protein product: CASSWGQGGSYEQYF.

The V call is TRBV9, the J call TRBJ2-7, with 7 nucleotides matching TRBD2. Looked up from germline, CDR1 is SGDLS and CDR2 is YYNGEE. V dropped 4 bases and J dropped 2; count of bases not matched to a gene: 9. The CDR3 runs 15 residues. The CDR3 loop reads CASSISGTFPYEQYF. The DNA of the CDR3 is TGTGCCAGCAGCATAAGCGGGACCTTCCCCTACGAGCAGTACTTC.

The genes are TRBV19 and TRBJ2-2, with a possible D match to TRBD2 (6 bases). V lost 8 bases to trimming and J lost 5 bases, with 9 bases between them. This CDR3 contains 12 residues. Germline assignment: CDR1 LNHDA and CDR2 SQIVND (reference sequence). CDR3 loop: CASSGGTGELFF. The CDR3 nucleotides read TGTGCCAGTTCCGGGGGAACCGGGGAGCTGTTTTTT.

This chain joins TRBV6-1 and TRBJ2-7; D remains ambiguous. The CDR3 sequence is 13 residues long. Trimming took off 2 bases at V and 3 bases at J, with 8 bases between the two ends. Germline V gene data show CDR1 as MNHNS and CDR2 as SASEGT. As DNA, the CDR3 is TGTGCCAGCAGTGAAAGTGTCGGCTACGAGCAGTACTTC. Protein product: CASSESVGYEQYF.

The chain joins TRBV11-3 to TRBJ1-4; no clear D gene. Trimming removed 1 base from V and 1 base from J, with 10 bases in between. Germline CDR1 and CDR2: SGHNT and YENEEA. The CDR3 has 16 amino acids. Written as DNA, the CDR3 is TGTGCCAGCAGCTTAGGAGGGCGCATAACTAATGAAAAACTGTTTTTT. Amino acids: CASSLGGRITNEKLFF.

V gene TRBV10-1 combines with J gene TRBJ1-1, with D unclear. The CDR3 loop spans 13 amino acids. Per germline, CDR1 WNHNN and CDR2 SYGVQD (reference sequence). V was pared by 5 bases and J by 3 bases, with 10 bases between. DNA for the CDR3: TGCGCCAGCAGTATGGAGGTCGACACTGAAGCTTTCTTT. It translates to CASSMEVDTEAFF.

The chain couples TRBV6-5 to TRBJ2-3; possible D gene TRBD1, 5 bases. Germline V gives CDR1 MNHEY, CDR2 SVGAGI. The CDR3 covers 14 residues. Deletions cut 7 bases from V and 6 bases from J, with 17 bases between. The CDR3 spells CASNIGAVGDTQYF. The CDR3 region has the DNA TGTGCCAGCAATATTGGGGCTGTGGGGGATACGCAGTATTTT.

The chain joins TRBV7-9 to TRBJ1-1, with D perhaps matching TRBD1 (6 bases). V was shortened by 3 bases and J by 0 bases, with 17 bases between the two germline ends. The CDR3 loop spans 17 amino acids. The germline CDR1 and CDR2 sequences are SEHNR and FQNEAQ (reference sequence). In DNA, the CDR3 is TGTGCCAGCAGCTTGGGTGCGAGGGGGTTCATGAACACTGAAGCTTTCTTT. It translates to CASSLGARGFMNTEAFF.

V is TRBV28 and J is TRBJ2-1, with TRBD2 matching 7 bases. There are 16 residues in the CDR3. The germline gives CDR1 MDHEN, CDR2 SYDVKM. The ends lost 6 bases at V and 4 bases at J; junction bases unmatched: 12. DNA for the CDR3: TGTGCCAGCAGCCGCCCCGGGACTAACTCATACAATGAGCAGTTCTTC. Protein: CASSRPGTNSYNEQFF.

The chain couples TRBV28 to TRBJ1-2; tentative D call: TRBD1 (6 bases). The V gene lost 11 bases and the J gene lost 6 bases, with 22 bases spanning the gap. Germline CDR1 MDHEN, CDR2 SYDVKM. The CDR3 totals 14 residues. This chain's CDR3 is CASYRTGILHGYTF. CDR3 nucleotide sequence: TGTGCCTCGTATCGAACAGGGATCTTACATGGCTACACCTTC.